These T cell receptor beta chains were read from a single sample in a study of shared clonotypes between healthy human individuals. Profiling relied on immunoSEQ multiplex PCR, and the TCRdb table lists in-frame clones only, not all of them. The table lists 2 million to 2.5 million clones, about 94% of them singletons. Source material: naive CD4+ T cells sorted from blood. The receptors derive from a man aged 18 to 29 in good health. Both conserved end residues are part of each CDR3. The order of the fields is D gene, clone size, V gene, J gene, CDR3 protein, CDR3 DNA. A D gene is named only where the DNA matches it firmly. Expanded clones get a size class; other rows say once, few or many, or leave the size out.

TRBD1	.	TRBV18	TRBJ1-1	CASSHPTGPGNTEAFF	TGTGCCAGCTCACACCCGACAGGGCCAGGGAACACTGAAGCTTTCTTT
TRBD1	.	TRBV30	TRBJ1-1	CAWDRGANTEAFF	TGTGCCTGGGACAGGGGGGCGAACACTGAAGCTTTCTTT
TRBD2	.	TRBV7-2	TRBJ2-7	CASSRAGVYEQYF	TGTGCCAGCAGCCGTGCGGGGGTCTATGAGCAGTACTTC
TRBD2	.	TRBV7-2	TRBJ2-7	CASSLGGSVYEQYF	TGTGCCAGCAGCTTAGGCGGGAGTGTCTACGAGCAGTACTTC
TRBD1	.	TRBV10-3	TRBJ1-1	CAISESTLGDRALF	TGTGCCATCAGTGAGTCGACTCTGGGGGACAGGGCACTCTTT
.	.	TRBV9	TRBJ2-2	CASSPRGDNTGELFF	TGTGCCAGCAGCCCCCGTGGAGACAACACCGGGGAGCTGTTTTTT
.	.	TRBV28	TRBJ1-2	CASSLFSDRYGYTF	TGTGCCAGCAGTTTATTTTCCGATCGCTATGGCTACACCTTC
.	.	TRBV6-5	TRBJ2-7	CASRGGGGGKQYF	TGTGCCAGCAGGGGCGGAGGAGGTGGAAAGCAGTACTTC
.	.	TRBV11-2	TRBJ1-2	CASSLDVNPRGYTF	TGTGCCAGCAGCTTAGATGTCAACCCTCGGGGCTACACCTTC
TRBD1	.	TRBV7-2	TRBJ1-5	CASSRTGQGYQPQHF	TGTGCCAGCAGCCGAACCGGACAGGGGTATCAGCCCCAGCATTTT
.	.	TRBV30	TRBJ1-1	CAWGAQNTEAFF	TGTGCCTGGGGGGCACAGAACACTGAAGCTTTCTTT
TRBD2	.	TRBV6-6	TRBJ2-2	CASSYRTSGSGGELFF	TGTGCCAGCAGTTACCGGACTAGCGGGAGCGGTGGGGAGCTGTTTTTT
.	.	TRBV6-1	TRBJ2-7	CASSDQGGAYEQYF	TGTGCCAGCAGTGATCAGGGGGGCGCCTACGAGCAGTACTTC
.	.	TRBV15	TRBJ1-4	CATNNRLNEKLFF	TGTGCCACCAACAACAGGCTTAATGAAAAACTGTTTTTT
TRBD1	.	TRBV6-5	TRBJ2-7	CASSPGRGLHEQYF	TGTGCCAGCAGTCCCGGTAGGGGGCTCCACGAGCAGTACTTC
TRBD2	once	TRBV5-1	TRBJ2-1	CASRPGGQNEQFF	TGCGCCAGCAGACCGGGGGGGCAGAATGAGCAGTTCTTC
.	once	TRBV28	TRBJ2-3	CASSLTGVITDTQYF	TGTGCCAGCAGTTTAACGGGGGTGATCACAGATACGCAGTATTTT
.	.	TRBV19	TRBJ2-5	CASSTPNQETQYF	TGTGCCAGTAGTACCCCAAACCAAGAGACCCAGTACTTC
.	.	TRBV30	TRBJ1-5	CAWSIQVNQPQHF	TGTGCCTGGAGTATACAGGTAAATCAGCCCCAGCATTTT
.	.	TRBV2	TRBJ1-5	CASSRGYQPQHF	TGTGCCAGCAGCAGGGGTTATCAGCCCCAGCATTTT